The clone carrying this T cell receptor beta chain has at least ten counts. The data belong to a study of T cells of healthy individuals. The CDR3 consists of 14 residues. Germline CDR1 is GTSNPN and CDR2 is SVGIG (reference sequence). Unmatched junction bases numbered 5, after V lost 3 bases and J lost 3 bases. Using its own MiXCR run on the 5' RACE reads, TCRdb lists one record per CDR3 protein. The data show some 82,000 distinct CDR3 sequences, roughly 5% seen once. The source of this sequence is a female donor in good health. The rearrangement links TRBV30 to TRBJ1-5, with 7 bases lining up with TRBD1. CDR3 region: CAWSLGTVNQPQHF. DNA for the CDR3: TGTGCCTGGAGCCTAGGGACAGTCAATCAGCCCCAGCATTTT.